This T cell receptor beta chain was documented in a study of T cell responses to AZD1222 COVID-19 vaccine (dated by TCRdb to the early 2020s). Some background on the complete study: AZD1222 recipients given second doses at about 4 weeks or at about 12 weeks were pooled, since spike-specific TCR depth and breadth were not found to differ between the two schedules. Enrollment into the trials was organized by age into subgroups of 18-55, 56-69 and 70-plus years, and those subgroups contained roughly 150, 30 and 60 TCR-sequenced participants, respectively. TCR sequencing covered more than 230 trial participants: 207 given two doses of AZD1222 and approximately 26 given two doses of MenACWY control vaccine.

To note about this clone: This receptor's antigen is unknown. The record has no base qualities; no much larger clone is one base away.

In light of the paper, this sample's time point label describes: baseline before first vaccination. Samples from vaccinated people were obtained from the UK trials COV001 and COV002, which included a single-blind randomized controlled phase 2/3 trial of AZD1222 (ChAdOx1 nCoV-19) in healthy adults. For TCRbeta chain sequencing, PBMC samples were collected from trial participants at day 0 and at day 28 after the second dose. The CDR3 regions of human TCRbeta chains were analyzed by immunosequencing. Per the source publication's procedure: Repertoire TCRs were checked for matches against a reference library of SARS-CoV-2-specific TCRs that had been generated using the MIRA antigen-specificity platform. Breadth was defined as the fraction of unique TCRs that were SARS-CoV-2-associated, and depth was defined as the fraction of total T cells that were SARS-CoV-2-associated. Using the MIRA data, each spike-specific TCR was mapped to the spike region that the TCR reacts to and placed in a CD4 or CD8 class. Log10-transformed breadth and depth values were compared by one-way ANOVA with Sidak's multiple comparisons tests. The source is immuneACCESS, and TCRdb retained only in-frame sequences with V and J called. Part of the clones is not carried over; for the studies checked, unresolved V genes explain less than half of this, and the remainder is unexplained. V, J and clone size were drawn from that table, and D and trimming were deduced from the DNA. The sample records approximately 64,000 clones, around 84% of which are singletons. The top ten hold about 10% of the sample.

The germline V gene (reference sequence) gives CDR1 as MNHEY and CDR2 as SMNVEV. V and J lose 6 bases and 0 bases, and a span of 7 bases separates them. The CDR3 goes from the cysteine to the phenylalanine over 13 residues. Just the 39-base CDR3 DNA is kept, in frame starting at base 1. Study-wide conclusions, independent of this receptor: The vaccine-associated CD4 TCRs covered the entire spike protein, and the dominant responses fell in regions 160-218 and 743-854. Participants were mostly white British, with more females than males. The authors suggested clonal diversity may have been underestimated. Spike-specific TCR breadth and depth rose significantly after two AZD1222 doses compared with day 0 and with MenACWY recipients. Only five or six AZD1222 recipients were SARS-CoV-2 seropositive at baseline, limiting conclusions about previously exposed vaccinees. Nearly half of unique spike-specific TCRs reportedly recognized epitopes outside regions mutated in the B.1.351 and B.1.1.7 variants. Because no day 14 peak-response samples were available, repertoires were characterized only after the peak T cell response. In the small 56-69-year group, the increase in depth fell short of significance, most likely because of low power.

The receptor comes from an adult in good health. Recombination linked TRBV27 to TRBJ2-3, with the identity of the D gene unclear. The sequences come from peripheral blood, collected on day 0 of AZD1222 vaccination. The CDR3 region has the sequence CASRMASTDTQYF. The nucleotides are TGTGCCAGCAGGATGGCGAGCACAGATACGCAGTATTTT.